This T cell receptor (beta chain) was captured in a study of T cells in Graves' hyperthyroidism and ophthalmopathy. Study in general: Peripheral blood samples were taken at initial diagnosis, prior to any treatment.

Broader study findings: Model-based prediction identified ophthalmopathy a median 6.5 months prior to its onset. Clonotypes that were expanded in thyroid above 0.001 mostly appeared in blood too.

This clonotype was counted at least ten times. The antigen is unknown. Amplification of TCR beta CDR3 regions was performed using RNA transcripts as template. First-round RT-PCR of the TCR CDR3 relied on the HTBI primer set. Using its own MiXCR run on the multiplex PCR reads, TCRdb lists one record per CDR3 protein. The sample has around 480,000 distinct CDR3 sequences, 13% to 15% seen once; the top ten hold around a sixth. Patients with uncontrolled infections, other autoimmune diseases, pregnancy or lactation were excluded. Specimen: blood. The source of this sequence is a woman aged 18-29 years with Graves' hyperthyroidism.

In DNA form, the CDR3 reads TGTGCCAGCAGCCCTCTCAGGGGCCGGTCCTACGAGCAGTACGTC. This translates into CASSPLRGRSYEQYV. The V gene is TRBV7-3, the J gene TRBJ2-7; TRBD1 might be the D (6 bases). From germline, CDR1 is SGHTA and CDR2 FQGTGA. This CDR3 contains 15 residues. V lost 5 bases and J lost 1, with 15 bases in between.